The 21 T cell receptor beta chains below all came from one sample that was sequenced in a study of blood T cell repertoires in COVID-19. TCRdb keeps only in-frame clones here, not all; method: immunoSEQ multiplex PCR. The sample comprises 140,000 to 150,000 clones, 80% to 90% of which are singletons, and about 4.4% rests with the top ten. Input material: PBMCs or T cells enriched from blood (not recorded which). The receptors stem from a man over 45 who had recovered from COVID-19.

The chain combines TRBV5-8 with TRBJ1-1; perhaps TRBD1 as D (6 bases). V was cut by 2 bases and J by 0 bases, with 8 bases left in between. CDR3 size: 14 residues. Germline values: CDR1 SGHTS, CDR2 YDEGEE. CDR3 bases: TGTGCCAGCAGCTTACGGACAGTGAACACTGAAGCTTTCTTT. It translates to CASSLRTVNTEAFF. Together with reference TRBV5-8 and TRBJ1-1, the CDR3 gives the full variable domain: EAGVTQSPTHLIKTRGQQATLRCSPISGHTSVYWYQQALGLGLQFLLWYDEGEERNRGNFPPRFSGRQFPNYSSELNVNALELEDSALYLCASSLRTVNTEAFFGQGTRLTVV.

The chain joins TRBV7-2 to TRBJ1-2; D is possibly TRBD1 (5 bases). CDR1 and CDR2 (germline): SGHTA, FQGNSA. This CDR3 spans 15 amino acids. The V end was cut by 3 bases, the J end by 3 bases, with 14 bases between. This CDR3 reads CASSFPGTDDYGYTF. CDR3 bases: TGTGCCAGCAGCTTCCCCGGGACTGACGACTATGGCTACACCTTC.

The chain employs TRBV29-1 and TRBJ1-3; 9 nucleotides line up with TRBD1. The V gene end was trimmed by 6 bases and the J gene end by 3 bases; junction bases not matched to a gene: 9. Germline V gene lookup returns CDR1 SQVTM and CDR2 ANQGSEA. This CDR3 has 15 residues. CDR3 bases: TGCAGCGTCCCAGGTGGACAGGGGAATGGAAACACCATATATTTT. It translates to CSVPGGQGNGNTIYF.

This sequence joins TRBV19 and TRBJ1-2; D is undetermined. The germline V gene encodes CDR1 LNHDA and CDR2 SQIVND (reference sequence). The CDR3 is 14 amino acids. V lost 5 bases and J lost 10, with 20 bases in between. The CDR3 here is CASSARPVREAYTF. CDR3 nucleotides: TGTGCCAGTAGTGCAAGGCCGGTTCGGGAGGCCTACACCTTC.

This clone was detected only once. The V and J genes are TRBV6-6 and TRBJ1-2; 10 nucleotides line up with TRBD1. The V and J ends lost 6 bases and 7 bases, in that order; junction bases with no gene match: 8. CDR1 MNHNY and CDR2 SVGAGI come from the germline V gene (reference sequence). The CDR3 consists of 14 residues. DNA for the CDR3: TGTGCCAGCAGCGTCGACAGGGGGCGCGGTGGCTACACCTTC. It yields the protein CASSVDRGRGGYTF.

V is TRBV2 and J is TRBJ2-7; tentative D call: TRBD2 (5 bases). Germline CDR1 reads SNHLY; CDR2 reads FYNNEI. The CDR3 has 13 amino acids. V was pared by 7 bases and J by 4 bases, with 14 bases between. CDR3 in DNA: TGTGCCAGCACCCACGATCGAGGGTACGAGCAGTACTTC. It encodes CASTHDRGYEQYF.

This chain uses TRBV14 with TRBJ1-6, with D possibly TRBD1 on 5 matching bases. This CDR3 spans 18 amino acids. Germline V CDR1 and CDR2: SGHDN, FVKESK. The ends were cut back, 2 bases at V and 0 bases at J, with 14 bases in the middle. This CDR3 is CASSQLGGGSSYNSPLHF. In DNA, the CDR3 is TGTGCCAGCAGCCAACTGGGCGGGGGGAGCTCCTATAATTCACCCCTCCACTTT.

The rearrangement uses TRBV9 and TRBJ2-7, with 9 bases matching TRBD2. CDR3 size: 15 residues. Trimming took 0 bases from V and 4 from J; bases not matched to a gene: 5. Germline lookup yields CDR1 SGDLS and CDR2 YYNGEE. CDR3 bases: TGTGCCAGCAGCGTAGGTGGTAGCGGGAGTTACGAGCAGTACTTC. Residues: CASSVGGSGSYEQYF.

The chain combines TRBV5-8 with TRBJ1-4; tentative D call: TRBD1 (6 bases). Germline V gene sequence: CDR1 SGHTS, CDR2 YDEGEE. V lost 4 bases to trimming and J lost 0 bases, with 13 bases between them. The CDR3 runs to 16 residues. The DNA of the CDR3 is TGTGCCAGCAGCCTCGGACAGTCAGCAACTAATGAAAAACTGTTTTTT. Its translation is CASSLGQSATNEKLFF.

As DNA, the CDR3 is TGTGCCAGCAGTTCTTTCCAGGGGGACTATGGCTACACCTTC. Amino acid sequence: CASSSFQGDYGYTF. This sequence joins TRBV2 and TRBJ1-2; 7 bases fit TRBD1. The V segment lost 5 bases and the J segment 3 bases; nucleotides outside the gene matches: 6. Germline CDR1 SNHLY, CDR2 FYNNEI. The CDR3 is 14 residues long.

This chain joins TRBV11-2 and TRBJ2-7, with 8 positions matching TRBD1. V was pared by 3 bases and J by 2 bases, with 6 bases of the junction left unmatched. The CDR3 loop spans 15 amino acids. Germline CDR1 and CDR2: SGHAT and FQNNGV. Here the CDR3 DNA reads TGTGCCAGCAGCTTCGACAGGGGAAGCGCCTACGAGCAGTACTTC. Translation: CASSFDRGSAYEQYF.

The rearrangement links TRBV7-9 to TRBJ1-6, with 7 bases lining up with TRBD1. The germline gives CDR1 SEHNR, CDR2 FQNEAQ (reference sequence). J gave up 3 bases and V 7 bases, and 6 bases lay outside the gene matches. The CDR3 is made up of 15 amino acids. In DNA, the CDR3 is TGTGCCAGCAAACGCGACAGGGACTATAATTCACCCCTCCACTTT. This gives the protein CASKRDRDYNSPLHF. Full variable domain (outside the CDR3, taken from reference TRBV7-9 and TRBJ1-6): DTGVSQNPRHKITKRGQNVTFRCDPISEHNRLYWYRQTLGQGPEFLTYFQNEAQLEKSRLLSDRFSAERPKGSFSTLEIQRTEQGDSAMYLCASKRDRDYNSPLHFGNGTRLTVT.

The V gene is TRBV7-2, the J gene TRBJ1-6, with D uncertain. This CDR3 region has 15 residues. The germline V gene has CDR1 SGHTA and CDR2 FQGNSA. V lost 4 bases and J 7 bases, leaving 14 bases between the germline ends. The CDR3 sequence is CASSSQAGNNSPLHF. CDR3 nucleotide sequence: TGTGCCAGCAGCTCCCAGGCCGGGAACAATTCACCCCTCCACTTT.

This clone was counted a single time. The chain couples TRBV5-1 to TRBJ1-2; possible D gene TRBD1, 5 bases. V shed 5 bases and J shed 2 bases, with 10 bases lying between them. This CDR3 is 13 amino acids long. Per the germline V gene, CDR1 is SGHRS and CDR2 is YFSETQ. CDR3 in amino acids: CASSQTVNYGYTF. CDR3 bases: TGCGCCAGCAGTCAGACAGTCAACTATGGCTACACCTTC. The full variable domain, completed using reference TRBV5-1 and TRBJ1-2, is KAGVTQTPRYLIKTRGQQVTLSCSPISGHRSVSWYQQTPGQGLQFLFEYFSETQRNKGNFPGRFSGRQFSNSRSEMNVSTLELGDSALYLCASSQTVNYGYTFGSGTRLTVV.

The chain links TRBV6-5 to TRBJ2-3; 8 bases align to TRBD1. V trimming: 8 bases; J trimming: 2 bases; junction bases outside the gene matches: 6. The CDR3 extends over 14 amino acids. CDR1 MNHEY and CDR2 SVGAGI come from the germline V gene. This chain's CDR3 is CASAQGATTDTQYF. The CDR3 DNA reads TGTGCCAGCGCCCAGGGGGCTACCACAGATACGCAGTATTTT.

The gene calls are TRBV9 and TRBJ1-1; the match to TRBD1 covers 7 bases. V was pared by 2 bases and J by 4 bases, with 14 bases of the junction left unmatched. CDR3 length: 17 amino acids. Per germline, CDR1 SGDLS and CDR2 YYNGEE. Here the CDR3 DNA reads TGTGCCAGCAGCGTCGTTGCGACAGGGTATCGTTCCACTGAAGCTTTCTTT. Residues: CASSVVATGYRSTEAFF.

V is TRBV4-1 and J is TRBJ1-5; D is unclear. Trimming pared 3 bases from V and 4 bases from J, leaving 13 bases between. Germline V gene sequence: CDR1 MGHRA, CDR2 YSYEKL. The CDR3 runs to 15 residues. The CDR3 DNA reads as TGCGCCAGCAGCCAGTCGTGGTTTACAAATCAGCCCCAGCATTTT. Residues: CASSQSWFTNQPQHF.

The chain combines TRBV5-1 with TRBJ2-5; 7 nucleotides line up with TRBD1. The CDR3 extends over 14 amino acids. The V gene end was trimmed by 4 bases and the J gene end by 4 bases; junction bases not matched to a gene: 7. The V gene's germline CDR1 is SGHRS and CDR2 YFSETQ. The chain's CDR3 is CASSQGQLLETQYF. CDR3 nucleotide sequence: TGCGCCAGCAGCCAGGGACAGCTACTAGAGACCCAGTACTTC.

The rearrangement uses TRBV2 and TRBJ1-3, with D hard to call. The CDR3 totals 15 residues. The V end was cut by 6 bases, the J end by 0 bases, with 12 bases between. Germline values: CDR1 SNHLY, CDR2 FYNNEI. This CDR3 reads CASRSTQSSGNTIYF. The DNA of the CDR3 is TGTGCCAGCAGATCGACACAGAGCTCTGGAAACACCATATATTTT.

This clone was observed a few times. The chain combines TRBV5-1 with TRBJ1-1; D gene ambiguous. In germline, CDR1 is SGHRS, CDR2 YFSETQ. CDR3 length: 14 amino acids. V dropped 0 bases and J dropped 3 bases, with 9 bases sitting between them. Here the CDR3 reads CASSLATEDTEAFF. The CDR3 nucleotides read TGCGCCAGCAGCTTGGCCACGGAGGACACTGAAGCTTTCTTT.

CDR3 DNA sequence: TGTGCCACCAGCAGAGGTTTGGCGGGAGGGCGGGGCGAGCAGTACTTC. Its protein is CATSRGLAGGRGEQYF. This chain connects TRBV15 to TRBJ2-7; 9 nucleotides align to TRBD2. The V and J ends lost 1 base and 6 bases, in that order; junction bases with no gene match: 10. The CDR3 is 16 residues long. Per the germline V gene, CDR1 is LNHNV and CDR2 is YYDKDF (reference sequence).